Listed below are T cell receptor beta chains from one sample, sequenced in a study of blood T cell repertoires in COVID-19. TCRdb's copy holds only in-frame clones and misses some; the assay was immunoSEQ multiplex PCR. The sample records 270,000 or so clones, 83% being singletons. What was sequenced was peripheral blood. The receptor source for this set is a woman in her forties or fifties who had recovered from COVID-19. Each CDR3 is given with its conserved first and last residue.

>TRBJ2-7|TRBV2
CASGRGQGSYEQYF
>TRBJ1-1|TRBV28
CASSERWGRNTEAFF
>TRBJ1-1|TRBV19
CASSAEGFTEAFF
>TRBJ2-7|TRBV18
CASSTSGQRYEQYF
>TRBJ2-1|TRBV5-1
CASSYTGASYNEQFF
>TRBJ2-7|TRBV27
CASSLTGGVVLYF
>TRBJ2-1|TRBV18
CASSPSGIPATGNEQFF
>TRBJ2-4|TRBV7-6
CASSPQAGGNIQYF
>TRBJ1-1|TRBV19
CASRLNRGMNTEAFF
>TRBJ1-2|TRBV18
CASSPDREVQGYTF
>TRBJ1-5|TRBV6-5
CASRDSLSNSPQHF
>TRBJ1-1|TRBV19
CASSLDRGRGAFF
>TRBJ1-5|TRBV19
CASSTQDRVSDGPQHF
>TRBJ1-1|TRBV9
CASSVVGQGRGTTEAFF
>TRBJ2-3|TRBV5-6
CASSPGQRTDTQYF